This T cell receptor beta chain is drawn from a study of T cells in localized non-small cell lung cancer. Deletions cut 2 bases from V and 6 bases from J, with 20 bases between. Germline V gene data show CDR1 as SGHVS and CDR2 as FNYEAQ. This CDR3 region has 17 residues. Findings of the study overall: In uninvolved adjacent lung, T cell clonality reached its highest value, exceeding tumor.

Details on this clone: Its antigen remains unknown.

This table comes from immunoSEQ multiplex PCR, and its TCRdb copy is limited to in-frame clones, with some not included. The sample has 20,000 to 30,000 clones; more than 75% are singletons. Material: peripheral blood, obtained before any cancer treatment. This sequence was found in a male donor at least 60 years old with stage I squamous cell lung carcinoma. This chain uses TRBV7-6 with TRBJ2-1; D is perhaps TRBD2 (5 bases). The CDR3 loop is CASSLRADKEDRNEQFF. In DNA form, the CDR3 reads TGTGCCAGCAGCTTAAGGGCCGACAAGGAGGATCGCAATGAGCAGTTCTTC.